This T cell receptor beta chain was profiled in a study of T cell responses to AZD1222 COVID-19 vaccine. Regarding the study as a whole: In a largely white British group with more females than males, clonal diversity was possibly underestimated. Nearly half of spike-specific TCRs reportedly target unmutated variant regions. Only five or six people who got AZD1222 tested seropositive at baseline.

On this clone: Its antigen remains unknown.

The CDR3 totals 11 residues. Per the germline V gene, CDR1 is SGHVS and CDR2 is FNYEAQ. V lost 5 bases, J lost 11 bases, and 5 bases stayed unmatched. Doses given second, at about 4 or about 12 weeks, were pooled. Using immunoSEQ multiplex PCR, the repertoire was profiled, and TCRdb retains in-frame clones only, with some absent. Of about 120,000 clones detected, roughly 90% appear once; the ten largest clones hold roughly 2.7%. Here the sequenced sample was peripheral blood, taken 28 days after the second AZD1222 dose. The chain carries TRBV7-6 and TRBJ2-5; 7 bases line up with TRBD1. The sequence came from an adult who received the AZD1222 COVID-19 vaccine. The CDR3: CASSTDRVQYF. CDR3 DNA sequence: TGTGCCAGCAGCACCGACAGGGTTCAGTACTTC.